The rows below give T cell receptor beta chains drawn from one sample of a study of shared clonotypes between healthy human individuals. Sequenced by immunoSEQ multiplex PCR; TCRdb stores in-frame clones only, minus some. The sample includes hundreds of thousands of clones, roughly 96% seen only once; the top ten take less than 0.13%. Sequencing used naive CD8+ T cells sorted from blood. The receptors derive from a woman aged 25 to 39 in good health. Each CDR3 is given with its conserved first and last residue. The D gene is left open where the match is weak. Some rows have no size entry. The others give once, few or many, or a class for an expanded clone.

j_call clone_size v_call d_call cdr3_nt cdr3_aa
TRBJ2-7 NA TRBV9 NA TGTGCCAGCAGCGAGGGCGGCGGAGTGATCTACGAGCAGTACTTC CASSEGGGVIYEQYF
TRBJ1-5 NA TRBV6-4 NA TGTGCCAGCAGTGATTCAAGGTGGTATCAGCCCCAGCATTTT CASSDSRWYQPQHF
TRBJ1-1 NA TRBV5-4 NA TGTGCCAGCAGCTTGGATAAATGGTGGCAAGGGAACACTGAAGCTTTCTTT CASSLDKWWQGNTEAFF
TRBJ2-2 NA TRBV19 NA TGTGCCAGTACCCCACTAAGGGCTTCGACCGCGAACACCGGGGAGCTGTTTTTT CASTPLRASTANTGELFF
TRBJ2-1 few TRBV11-2 NA TGTGCCAGCAGCTTAGGGAATGAGCAGTTCTTC CASSLGNEQFF
TRBJ1-3 NA TRBV28 NA TGTGCCAGCAGTTCTCCTGGAAACACCATATATTTT CASSSPGNTIYF
TRBJ2-7 once TRBV29-1 TRBD2 TGCAGCGTCGAAGCGGGAGATGGCTACGAGCAGTACTTC CSVEAGDGYEQYF
TRBJ2-3 NA TRBV29-1 NA TGCAGCGTTGGTAAGGGGTGGGACACAGATACGCAGTATTTT CSVGKGWDTDTQYF
TRBJ2-3 NA TRBV10-3 NA TGTGCCATCAGTGCTTTCCACTCTCCTAACACAGATACGCAGTATTTT CAISAFHSPNTDTQYF
TRBJ1-2 NA TRBV10-2 NA TGCGCCAGCAGTGACGTTAGGGGGTTTCGGTATGGCTACACCTTC CASSDVRGFRYGYTF
TRBJ2-3 once TRBV6-4 NA TGTGCCAGCAGATCGAATCCGGGGGCTGAAACAGATACGCAGTATTTT CASRSNPGAETDTQYF
TRBJ2-1 NA TRBV7-9 NA TGTGCCAGCAGCTTAACGTCGCCCTTAGAGCAGTTCTTC CASSLTSPLEQFF
TRBJ2-7 once TRBV5-6 NA TGTGCCAGCAGCCCCCCGGGGGCCCTATCCTACGAGCAGTACTTC CASSPPGALSYEQYF
TRBJ1-3 NA TRBV15 TRBD1 TGTGCCACCAGCAGAGCCGGGACAGCCTCTGGAAACACCATATATTTT CATSRAGTASGNTIYF
TRBJ2-7 NA TRBV29-1 NA TGCAGCGTTGGTCGCGGGACCTACGAGCAGTACTTC CSVGRGTYEQYF
TRBJ1-3 NA TRBV28 NA TGTGCCAGCAGTTTGGGGGGGCCTGGAAACACCATATATTTT CASSLGGPGNTIYF
TRBJ1-3 NA TRBV7-9 NA TGTGCCAGCAGCTTAGAGGCAGGGGCCTCTGGAAACACCATATATTTT CASSLEAGASGNTIYF
TRBJ2-7 NA TRBV11-1 NA TGTGCCAGCAGCTTTCCCGGGAGTAGCCGGGAGCAGTACTTC CASSFPGSSREQYF
TRBJ1-5 NA TRBV2 NA TGTGCCAGCAGTGAAGGGGGTCAGGGGAATCAGCCCCAGCATTTT CASSEGGQGNQPQHF
TRBJ1-1 NA TRBV10-1 NA TGCGCCAGCAGTAAGGGACTGAACACTGAAGCTTTCTTT CASSKGLNTEAFF
TRBJ2-1 NA TRBV7-9 NA TGTGCCAGCAGGGACTCGGCCGAGCGGTATGAGCAGTTCTTC CASRDSAERYEQFF
TRBJ2-7 once TRBV5-4 NA TGTGCCAGCAGCTTTGACTCCCCCTACGAGCAGTACTTC CASSFDSPYEQYF
TRBJ1-2 once TRBV7-9 TRBD1 TGTGCCAGCAGCCTAGGGGGCCCTGGCTACACCTTC CASSLGGPGYTF
TRBJ2-7 NA TRBV27 NA TGTGCCAGCAGTTCTTCCTACTCGTACCCCTACGAGCAGTACTTC CASSSSYSYPYEQYF
TRBJ2-7 NA TRBV6-1 TRBD2 TGTGCCAGCAGTGCGGGGAGGGACGAGCAGTACTTC CASSAGRDEQYF
TRBJ1-3 NA TRBV4-1 NA TGCGCCAGCAGGGCCGTTGGGGGGAGGGCGAACACCATATATTTT CASRAVGGRANTIYF
TRBJ1-4 NA TRBV27 NA TGTGCCAGCAGTTTCGGGCATGGCGGAAAACTGTTTTTT CASSFGHGGKLFF
TRBJ2-5 NA TRBV6-1 NA TGTGCCAGCACGGTTTTTATAGGGGACGAGACCCAGTACTTC CASTVFIGDETQYF
TRBJ1-5 NA TRBV28 TRBD1 TGTGCCAGCAGTTTAGAGGGGGCCTATCAGCCCCAGCATTTT CASSLEGAYQPQHF
TRBJ2-7 once TRBV11-1 NA TGTGCCAGCAGCTTGCTCGGGACCTCCTACGAGCAGTACTTC CASSLLGTSYEQYF
TRBJ2-3 NA TRBV29-1 TRBD2 TGCAGCGGACTAGCGGTCGAGTACACAGATACGCAGTATTTT CSGLAVEYTDTQYF
TRBJ2-3 NA TRBV11-2 NA TGTGCCAGCAGCTTAAACAGGGGCACAGATACGCAGTATTTT CASSLNRGTDTQYF
TRBJ2-1 NA TRBV27 NA TGTGCCAGCAGTTTCTCCCTCTACAATGAGCAGTTCTTC CASSFSLYNEQFF
TRBJ2-1 once TRBV5-6 NA TGTGCCAGCAGCTGGTATACCTATTGGGGGGACAATGAGCAGTTCTTC CASSWYTYWGDNEQFF